This TCR beta chain was identified during a study of regulatory T cells in long-lasting Graves disease. Germline V lookup: CDR1 GTSNPN, CDR2 SVGIG (reference sequence). The ends were cut back, 4 bases at V and 8 bases at J, with 20 bases in the middle. The CDR3 extends over 14 amino acids. Both iRepertoire HTBI primers and Arm-PCR of CDR3 regions were used to build the TCR beta libraries. From the multiplex PCR reads, TCRdb called clonotypes with MiXCR, one entry per CDR3 protein. Among roughly 610,000 distinct CDR3 sequences listed, under 20% were seen once. Time point described: newly diagnosed GD, antithyroid drugs for less than 3 months. RNA extracted from PBMCs served as the sequencing template. A volume of roughly 8.4 milliliters of peripheral blood was collected in EDTA tubes. This clonotype was seen many times. These data also featured in a second study, about T cells in Graves' hyperthyroidism and ophthalmopathy. That paper states: First-round RT-PCR targeting the TCR CDR3 was performed with the HTBI primer set. Ophthalmopathy got predicted by the model a median roughly 6.4 months before its onset.

The receptor was isolated from a woman under 40 with Graves disease. The chain uses TRBV30 and TRBJ1-2, with no clear D. The sequences come from peripheral blood mononuclear cells (PBMCs), collected at new diagnosis, from a patient treated with antithyroid drugs. CDR3 sequence (DNA): TGTGCCTGGATCCTCGCCGATGGCAGGAGAGGCTACACCTTC. Its translation is CAWILADGRRGYTF. Full variable domain (rest looked up from reference TRBV30 and TRBJ1-2): SQTIHQWPATLVQPVGSPLSLECTVEGTSNPNLYWYRQAAGRGLQLLFYSVGIGQISSEVPQNLSASRPQDRQFILSSKKLLLSDSGFYLCAWILADGRRGYTFGSGTRLTVV.